This entry concerns a single TCR beta chain. Its antigen is as yet unknown. Compared with germline, one end of the junction differs, possibly owing to a read error. The sample is drawn from a study of breast tumors, draining lymph nodes, adjacent tissues. The lymph nodes were axillary draining lymph nodes from breast cancer patients. Regarding the study as a whole: Data fit most tumor T cells coming from lymph node, expanding in tumor.

TCRdb reprocessed the multiplex PCR reads with MiXCR, giving one entry per CDR3 protein. The table shows about 300,000 distinct CDR3 sequences, with 30% to 35% occurring only once. The CDR3 is 15 residues long. Germline-derived CDR1 and CDR2 are ENHRY and SYGVKD. The TCR was taken from a female donor with breast cancer. Some clones in this sample may be carry-over from other donors' samples. Sequencing used axillary lymph node tissue. This chain joins TRBV10-3 and TRBJ2-2, with D tentatively TRBD2 (6 bases). This CDR3 is CAISVLEAGTEELSF. The CDR3 DNA is TGTGCCATCAGTGTTTTAGAGGCGGGAACCGAGGAGCTGTCTTTT.